A selection of T cell receptor beta chains follows, all from one sample in a study of OX40 agonist ivuxolimab in advanced cancers. Data came from immunoSEQ multiplex PCR; TCRdb stores just in-frame clones and leaves some out. The repertoire has some 35,000 clones, approximately 82% of them found once; the top ten carry about 20%. The specimen comprised CD4+ or CD8+ T cells sorted from blood, sampled in a trial of the OX40 agonist ivuxolimab. The receptors stem from an adult with an advanced solid tumor such as melanoma, head and neck, liver or kidney cancer. The CDR3 runs from the conserved cysteine through the conserved F or W. Each record gives: J gene, clone size, D gene, V gene, CDR3 DNA, CDR3 protein. A D gene is named only where the DNA matches it firmly. A row's size may be missing; if present it is once, few, many or a size class.

>TRBJ2-5|NA|TRBD2|TRBV2
TGTGCCAGCAGTTCTGGCGGGAGACGTGAGACCCAGTACTTC
CASSSGGRRETQYF
>TRBJ2-3|NA|TRBD2|TRBV28
TGTGCCAGCATCCGTGGGGGGGCAGATACGCAGTATTTT
CASIRGGADTQYF
>TRBJ2-1|NA|TRBD2|TRBV5-1
TGCGCCAGCAGCCGTCTAGCGGGGGTCAATGAGCAGTTCTTC
CASSRLAGVNEQFF
>TRBJ1-1|NA|NA|TRBV7-2
TGTGCCAGCAGCTTTCCAGGGCGGGACACTGAAGCTTTCTTT
CASSFPGRDTEAFF
>TRBJ1-2|NA|TRBD1|TRBV11-2
TGTGCCAGCAGTTCGGCCGGGACAGGGGGCGTCTATGGCTACACCTTC
CASSSAGTGGVYGYTF
>TRBJ2-7|NA|NA|TRBV28
TGTGCCAGCAGACAGGGAAATGGCAACGAGCAGTACTTC
CASRQGNGNEQYF
>TRBJ1-2|once|NA|TRBV7-9
TGTGCCAGCACCGCCAACGGGGCCTTCTATGGCTACACCTTC
CASTANGAFYGYTF
>TRBJ2-1|NA|TRBD1|TRBV4-3
TGCGCCAGCAGCCAAGATCGTTCGACAGGGTCGGGCAATGAGCAGTTCTTC
CASSQDRSTGSGNEQFF
>TRBJ2-1|NA|NA|TRBV6-5
TGTGCCAGCAGTTACTCCTCCCCCTACAATGAGCAGTTCTTC
CASSYSSPYNEQFF
>TRBJ2-7|few|NA|TRBV14
TGTGCCAGCAGCCCAGTAGACGGATACGAGCAGTACTTC
CASSPVDGYEQYF
>TRBJ1-4|medium-sized|NA|TRBV6-1
TGTGCCAGCAGTGATATCGCAGGGCTTAATGAAAAACTGTTTTTT
CASSDIAGLNEKLFF
>TRBJ2-7|NA|TRBD1|TRBV11-3
TGTGCCAGCAGCTTACCCGGAGTATGCGACAGGGGCTACGAGCAGTACTTC
CASSLPGVCDRGYEQYF
>TRBJ2-6|NA|TRBD1|TRBV27
TGTGCCAGCAGTTTGCTCCGGGACAGCCCCTCTGGGGCCAACGTCCTGACTTTC
CASSLLRDSPSGANVLTF
>TRBJ2-2|NA|TRBD2|TRBV4-1
TGCGCCAGCAGCCAAGAGGGACTAGCGAGCACCGGGGAGCTGTTTTTT
CASSQEGLASTGELFF
>TRBJ1-1|NA|NA|TRBV6-5
TGTGCCAGCAGGTCCGATCTAGGGGTCGGGACTGAAGCTTTCTTT
CASRSDLGVGTEAFF
>TRBJ1-1|NA|NA|TRBV7-9
TGTGCCAGCAGCTTAGCCTTGACAGGGAACACTGAAGCTTTCTTT
CASSLALTGNTEAFF
>TRBJ2-3|NA|NA|TRBV6-5
TGTGCCAGCAGTTACTCACAGAATACAGATACGCAGTATTTT
CASSYSQNTDTQYF
>TRBJ1-5|NA|NA|TRBV7-9
TGTGCCAGCAGCTTGGTGGCGGATCAGCCCCAGCATTTT
CASSLVADQPQHF
>TRBJ2-1|NA|NA|TRBV4-2
TGTGCCAGCAGCCTCGCGGGGCACTACAATGAGCAGTTCTTC
CASSLAGHYNEQFF
>TRBJ2-7|few|TRBD1|TRBV5-4
TGTGCCAGCAGCTTGGAGGGGACAGGGAACTACGAGCAGTACTTC
CASSLEGTGNYEQYF
>TRBJ2-7|NA|TRBD1|TRBV5-4
TGTGCCAGCAGCTTGGGGGGGACAGTCTCCTACGAGCAGTACTTC
CASSLGGTVSYEQYF
>TRBJ1-1|NA|NA|TRBV5-1
TGCGCCAGCAGCGCACACACATTGAACACTGAAGCTTTCTTT
CASSAHTLNTEAFF
>TRBJ2-7|NA|NA|TRBV7-3
TGTGCCAGCAGCTTACCCCGGACAGCCAACTACGAGCAGTACTTC
CASSLPRTANYEQYF
>TRBJ2-1|NA|TRBD2|TRBV5-1
TGCGCCAGCAGCTCCACCGGGGGGGCTTTCAATGAGCAGTTCTTC
CASSSTGGAFNEQFF
>TRBJ2-1|NA|TRBD2|TRBV4-3
TGCGCCAGCAGCCAAGTCGCGGGAGAGTTCTACAATGAGCAGTTCTTC
CASSQVAGEFYNEQFF
>TRBJ2-5|NA|NA|TRBV7-9
TGTGCCAGCAGCGCTCAGACCGGAGGCCAAGAGACCCAGTACTTC
CASSAQTGGQETQYF
>TRBJ2-7|few|NA|TRBV9
TGTGCCAGCAGCGTTGGGGGGCTGGGCTACGAGCAGTACTTC
CASSVGGLGYEQYF
>TRBJ1-2|NA|NA|TRBV9
TGTGCCAGCAGCTTCAATGGTGGCTACACCTTC
CASSFNGGYTF
>TRBJ2-6|NA|NA|TRBV30
TGTGCCTGGAGGGCAGGGCCCGGGGCCAACGTCCTGACTTTC
CAWRAGPGANVLTF
>TRBJ1-4|once|NA|TRBV6-5
TGTGCCAGCAGCTCTCCTGCTTATAATGAAAAACTGTTTTTT
CASSSPAYNEKLFF
>TRBJ2-5|NA|NA|TRBV7-9
TGTGCCAGCAGCCTACCGTCATCCCAAGAGACCCAGTACTTC
CASSLPSSQETQYF
>TRBJ2-7|NA|NA|TRBV27
TGTGCCAGCAGTTTAACTGCTCTGTACGAGCAGTACTTC
CASSLTALYEQYF
>TRBJ1-5|NA|NA|TRBV7-8
TGTGCCAGCAGTCTGGACCCCTCCGGGCCCCAGCATTTT
CASSLDPSGPQHF
>TRBJ1-1|NA|NA|TRBV2
TGTGCCAGCAGACCAGGTACATACACTGAAGCTTTCTTT
CASRPGTYTEAFF
>TRBJ1-1|NA|TRBD1|TRBV6-5
TGTGCCAGCAGCCCTCCCCAGGGGGCTGAAGCTTTCTTT
CASSPPQGAEAFF
>TRBJ2-2|NA|TRBD2|TRBV29-1
TGCAGCGCAAAAAGCCCCGGGGTAGCGGGAGGGATGAACACCGGGGAGCTGTTTTTT
CSAKSPGVAGGMNTGELFF
>TRBJ1-2|NA|TRBD1|TRBV5-8
TGTGCCAGCAGCAGGACAGGGGGCATCGATGGCTACACCTTC
CASSRTGGIDGYTF
>TRBJ1-2|few|NA|TRBV7-2
TGTGCCAGCAACCCCGGGGCAGGGGTATTATATGGCTACACCTTC
CASNPGAGVLYGYTF
>TRBJ2-3|NA|TRBD2|TRBV27
TGTGCCAGCAGTTTAATGGCGGGGGGAGATACGCAGTATTTT
CASSLMAGGDTQYF
>TRBJ1-5|NA|NA|TRBV7-9
TGTGCCAGCAGCTCCACCACCGGCGGTCAGCCCCAGCATTTT
CASSSTTGGQPQHF
>TRBJ1-1|NA|NA|TRBV18
TGTGCCAGCTCACCACCAATTCCCAATAAGGGGGGGATCGACACTGAAGCTTTCTTT
CASSPPIPNKGGIDTEAFF
>TRBJ1-4|NA|TRBD1|TRBV11-2
TGTGCCAGCAGCTTAGGAAGGGGGCGCGATGAAAAACTGTTTTTT
CASSLGRGRDEKLFF
>TRBJ1-3|NA|NA|TRBV18
TGTGCCAGCTCACCACCTTCATTACAGAAAGGAAACACCATATATTTT
CASSPPSLQKGNTIYF
>TRBJ2-6|NA|TRBD1|TRBV4-3
TGCGCCAGCAGACACTACGGGACAGGGGGCTCTGGGGCCAACGTCCTGACTTTC
CASRHYGTGGSGANVLTF
>TRBJ2-7|once|TRBD1|TRBV6-1
TGTGCCAGCAGTGAGACGGACAGGTCCCCCCGGTTC
CASSETDRSPRF
>TRBJ2-2|NA|NA|TRBV5-8
TGTGCCAGCAGCTTAATCGCCGGGGAGCTGTTTTTT
CASSLIAGELFF
>TRBJ1-6|NA|TRBD1|TRBV7-3
TGTGCCAGCAGACCCAAAGTGGGACAGACCATGAGGAATTCACCCCTCCACTTT
CASRPKVGQTMRNSPLHF
>TRBJ2-3|once|NA|TRBV29-1
TGCAGCGTTGAGGCAGACACAGATACGCAGTATTTT
CSVEADTDTQYF
>TRBJ1-2|once|TRBD1|TRBV6-5
TGTGCCAGCAGGGCTCCGACAGGGGGCCATGGCTACACCTTC
CASRAPTGGHGYTF
>TRBJ2-1|NA|NA|TRBV7-7
TGTGCCAGCAGCTTATTCTGGGCGTCCTACAATGAGCAGTTCTTC
CASSLFWASYNEQFF
>TRBJ2-7|NA|TRBD2|TRBV28
TGTGCCAGCAGAGGAAACGGGGGGAAATACGAGCAGTACTTC
CASRGNGGKYEQYF
>TRBJ2-2|NA|NA|TRBV2
TGTGCCAGCAGTCTGGACACCGGGGAGCTGTTTTTT
CASSLDTGELFF